The source of this T cell receptor (beta chain) is a study of blood T cells in healthy people across ages. As for this clonotype: Its antigen is unknown.

Per germline, CDR1 SGHTA and CDR2 FQGNSA. This CDR3 spans 18 amino acids. J was trimmed by 1 base and V by 5 bases; bases with no gene match: 13. At least 5 micrograms of total RNA were extracted per sample. Using a J-beta primer mix together with a sample-barcoded 5' primer, a second PCR was run for roughly 7 to 11 cycles. TCRdb reprocessed the 5' RACE reads with MiXCR, giving one entry per CDR3 protein. Among 650,000 to 900,000 distinct CDR3 sequences listed, around 68% were seen once. Study-level findings and limits: Age showed a roughly linear inverse relationship with TCR beta diversity per million T cells.

The TCR comes from a man aged 30-40 years in good health. Sequencing input: blood. V gene TRBV7-2 combines with J gene TRBJ2-3; TRBD2 agrees at 9 bases. The CDR3 sequence: CASSANPGLAYRTDTQYF. CDR3 nucleotides: TGTGCCAGCAGCGCGAACCCCGGACTAGCGTACCGCACAGATACGCAGTATTTT.